This TCR beta chain appears in the sequencing data of a study of T cells in Graves' hyperthyroidism and ophthalmopathy. V lost 6 bases and J 18 bases, leaving 18 bases between the germline ends. Germline CDR1 reads MNHEY; CDR2 reads SMNVEV (reference sequence). CDR3 length: 12 amino acids. RNA transcripts yielded amplified TCR beta CDR3 regions. The HTBI primer set drove a first-round RT-PCR of the TCR CDR3. TCRdb reprocessed the multiplex PCR reads with MiXCR, giving one entry per CDR3 protein. The data hold 690,000 or so distinct CDR3 sequences, with approximately 18% observed a single time. Sample: blood. The chain is built from TRBV27 and TRBJ1-6; tentative D call: TRBD1 (6 bases). This clonotype originated in a woman aged 45-65 years with Graves' hyperthyroidism that later progressed to Graves' ophthalmopathy. In DNA form, the CDR3 reads TGTGCCAGCAGCGGAGCGACAGGCGGGCCCCACTTT. Translated, it gives CASSGATGGPHF.